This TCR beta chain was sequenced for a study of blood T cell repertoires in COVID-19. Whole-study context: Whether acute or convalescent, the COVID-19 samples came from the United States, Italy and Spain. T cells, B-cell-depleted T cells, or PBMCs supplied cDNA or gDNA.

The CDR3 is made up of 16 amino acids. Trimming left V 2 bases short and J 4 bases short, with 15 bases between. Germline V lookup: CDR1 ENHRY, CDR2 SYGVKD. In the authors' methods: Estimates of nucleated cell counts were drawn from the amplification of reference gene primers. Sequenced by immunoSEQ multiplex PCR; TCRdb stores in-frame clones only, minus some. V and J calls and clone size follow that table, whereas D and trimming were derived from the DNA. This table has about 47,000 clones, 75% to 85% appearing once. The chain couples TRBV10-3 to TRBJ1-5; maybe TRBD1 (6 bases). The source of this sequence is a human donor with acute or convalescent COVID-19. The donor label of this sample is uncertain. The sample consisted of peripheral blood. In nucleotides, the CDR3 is TGTGCCATCAGTGAGACCCTGGGGCAGGGGAATCAGCCCCAGCATTTT. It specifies CAISETLGQGNQPQHF.